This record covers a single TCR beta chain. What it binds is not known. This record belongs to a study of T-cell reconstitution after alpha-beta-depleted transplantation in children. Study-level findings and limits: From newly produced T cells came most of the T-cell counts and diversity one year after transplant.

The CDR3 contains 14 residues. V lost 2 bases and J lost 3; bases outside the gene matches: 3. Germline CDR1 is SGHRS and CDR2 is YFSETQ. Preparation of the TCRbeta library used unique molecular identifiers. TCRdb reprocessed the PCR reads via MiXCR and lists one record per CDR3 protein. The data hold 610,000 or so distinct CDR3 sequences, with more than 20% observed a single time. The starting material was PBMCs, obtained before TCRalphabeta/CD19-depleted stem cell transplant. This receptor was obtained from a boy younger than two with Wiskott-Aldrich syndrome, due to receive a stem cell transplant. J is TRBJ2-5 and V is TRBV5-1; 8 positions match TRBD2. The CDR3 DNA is TGCGCCAGCAGCTTTACTAGCGGAGAAGAGACCCAGTACTTC. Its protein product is CASSFTSGEETQYF.